These 24 T cell receptor beta chains share one sample of origin, sequenced in a study of patients and donors after allogeneic stem cell transplantation. TCRdb re-analysed the RT-PCR reads in MiXCR, keeping a single row per CDR3 protein. The data contain 200,000 to 250,000 distinct CDR3 sequences, 13% to 15% of them seen just once; the ten biggest clones take up 9.5% to 13%. The sample comprised blood, either unsorted or a sorted T cell fraction (not recorded which). The receptor source for this set is a human donor who was either an allogeneic HSCT recipient or a stem cell or donor lymphocyte infusion donor (not recorded which). It is not recorded whose cells these are; they may come from a transplant donor.

The chain uses TRBV29-1 and TRBJ1-2, with TRBD1 as a possible D gene (5 bases). Germline CDR1 reads SQVTM; CDR2 reads ANQGSEA. V shed 3 bases and J shed 4 bases, with 12 bases lying between them. The CDR3 covers 13 residues. Here the CDR3 reads CSVESRGGYGYTF. CDR3 coding DNA: TGCAGCGTTGAGTCTCGGGGCGGCTATGGCTACACCTTC.

This clonotype showed up just a few times. The V and J genes are TRBV4-1 and TRBJ1-2; D unresolved. Germline V gene data show CDR1 as MGHRA and CDR2 as YSYEKL. The length of the CDR3 is 14 residues. The V and J ends lost 1 base and 4 bases respectively, with 10 bases between them. The CDR3 loop is CASSQADDSYGYTF. For the CDR3, the DNA is TGCGCCAGCAGCCAAGCGGACGACTCCTATGGCTACACCTTC.

This clonotype has a count of ten or more. The CDR3 DNA reads as TGCAGTGCTAGGGGCGGGGCGGTTGAGCAGTTCTTC. Protein: CSARGGAVEQFF. The gene calls are TRBV20-1 and TRBJ2-1, with D perhaps matching TRBD2 (6 bases). V dropped 3 bases and J dropped 9 bases, with 12 bases sitting between them. CDR3 length: 12 residues. CDR1 and CDR2 (germline): DFQATT, SNEGSKA (reference sequence).

This clonotype was seen at least ten times. The chain uses TRBV12-3 or TRBV12-4 and TRBJ2-3; 8 bases align to TRBD2. The V gene end was trimmed by 3 bases and the J gene end by 2 bases; junction bases not matched to a gene: 4. The CDR3 runs 15 residues. CDR3 residues: CASSFAGGATDTQYF. The DNA of the CDR3 is TGTGCCAGCAGTTTTGCGGGGGGCGCCACAGATACGCAGTATTTT.

This clonotype has at least ten counts. The V and J genes are TRBV4-1 and TRBJ1-4; 9 nucleotides line up with TRBD1. J gave up 7 bases and V 4 bases, and 7 bases lay outside the gene matches. The CDR3 covers 15 residues. Germline V gene sequence: CDR1 MGHRA, CDR2 YSYEKL. The CDR3 bases are TGCGCCAGCAGCCTAGGGGACAGGGTGGGTGAAAAACTGTTTTTT. It specifies CASSLGDRVGEKLFF.

The V gene is TRBV5-1, the J gene TRBJ1-6; D not certain. Germline lookup yields CDR1 SGHRS and CDR2 YFSETQ. The CDR3 length is 12 residues. The ends were cut back, 4 bases at V and 8 bases at J, with 7 bases in the middle. CDR3 DNA sequence: TGCGCCAGCAGCCGGGGTGATTCACCCCTCCACTTT. Translated: CASSRGDSPLHF.

This clonotype was detected many times. The genes are TRBV29-1 and TRBJ2-1; 9 bases map to TRBD2. V shed 2 bases and J 7 bases; nucleotides not matched to a gene: 0. The germline V gene has CDR1 SQVTM and CDR2 ANQGSEA. The CDR3 has 12 residues. The CDR3 nucleotides are TGCAGCGTTGAAAGCGGGGGGAATGAGCAGTTCTTC. Translation gives CSVESGGNEQFF.

The V gene is TRBV15, the J gene TRBJ2-3; TRBD1 agrees at 10 bases. After removal of 3 bases from V and 4 bases from J, the junction contained 4 bases not matched to a gene. This CDR3 spans 15 amino acids. Germline CDR1 is LNHNV and CDR2 is YYDKDF (reference sequence). CDR3 DNA: TGTGCCACCAGCAGGGATGGACAGGGGGCAGATACGCAGTATTTT. This codes for CATSRDGQGADTQYF.

Only a few counts were recorded for this clonotype. The genes are TRBV21-1 and TRBJ2-7; TRBD1 reflects the table's D call only, with no check against the DNA. TRBV21-1 is a pseudogene segment. The CDR3 extends over 15 amino acids. The CDR3 DNA reads TGTGCCAGCAGCAAGACGACAGGGGCGGCGGACGAGCAGTACTTC. It yields the protein CASSKTTGAADEQYF.

V and J are TRBV20-1 and TRBJ2-5; TRBD2 matches 11 bases. The V gene end was trimmed by 0 bases and the J gene end by 4 bases; junction bases not matched to a gene: 10. The CDR3 spans 17 residues. From germline, CDR1 is DFQATT and CDR2 SNEGSKA (reference sequence). CDR3 protein: CSARDFNSGRALETQYF. In DNA, the CDR3 is TGCAGTGCTAGAGATTTCAATAGCGGGAGGGCCTTAGAGACCCAGTACTTC.

The rearrangement uses TRBV5-1 and TRBJ1-3, with 9 bases that match TRBD1. The CDR3 runs to 15 residues. Germline CDR1 and CDR2: SGHRS and YFSETQ. V gave up 4 bases and J gave up 7 bases; unmatched junction bases: 9. This CDR3 reads CASSGGWTGANTIYF. The CDR3 nucleotides read TGCGCCAGCAGCGGGGGATGGACAGGGGCCAACACCATATATTTT.

This clonotype appeared a few times. The chain has TRBV30 and TRBJ2-3; D gene uncertain. The CDR3 totals 12 residues. Germline loops: CDR1 GTSNPN, CDR2 SVGIG (reference sequence). Trimming removed 0 bases from V and 4 bases from J, with 5 bases in between. CDR3 sequence: CAWSVGSDTQYF. DNA for the CDR3: TGTGCCTGGAGTGTGGGCTCAGATACGCAGTATTTT. The full variable domain, rest sourced from reference TRBV30 and TRBJ2-3, is SQTIHQWPATLVQPVGSPLSLECTVEGTSNPNLYWYRQAAGRGLQLLFYSVGIGQISSEVPQNLSASRPQDRQFILSSKKLLLSDSGFYLCAWSVGSDTQYFGPGTRLTVL.

V is TRBV20-1 and J is TRBJ1-3; D gene uncertain. With 5 bases removed from V and 2 bases from J, the gap between germline ends came to 16 bases. There are 15 residues in the CDR3. CDR1 is DFQATT and CDR2 is SNEGSKA in the germline V gene (reference sequence). The CDR3 coding sequence is TGCAGTGCTGACCCCGGACCCCAAGCTGGAAACACCATATATTTT. Translated: CSADPGPQAGNTIYF.

The chain uses TRBV19 and TRBJ1-5; no clear D gene. The CDR3 is 15 residues long. Trimming removed 4 bases from V and 0 bases from J, with 10 bases in between. Germline assignment: CDR1 LNHDA and CDR2 SQIVND (reference sequence). Here the CDR3 DNA reads TGTGCCAGTAGTACCTCCCTCGATAGCAATCAGCCCCAGCATTTT. Its protein product is CASSTSLDSNQPQHF.

This sequence joins TRBV5-1 and TRBJ1-1; D is possibly TRBD1 (6 bases). Trimming stripped 2 bases from V and 4 bases from J, with 18 bases between. The CDR3 length is 16 residues. Germline V gene data show CDR1 as SGHRS and CDR2 as YFSETQ. The CDR3 region is CASSLLRTGLSTEAFF. The CDR3 DNA is TGCGCCAGCAGCTTACTCCGAACAGGGCTAAGCACTGAAGCTTTCTTT.

V is TRBV28 and J is TRBJ2-2, with 9 bases matching TRBD1. The germline V gene encodes CDR1 MDHEN and CDR2 SYDVKM. The J segment lost 6 bases and the V segment lost 9 bases, leaving 11 bases of the junction unmatched. CDR3 length: 15 residues. The CDR3 loop reads CASLTGGGLSGELFF. The CDR3, as DNA: TGTGCCAGTTTAACAGGGGGCGGGTTGTCCGGGGAGCTGTTTTTT.

The rearrangement uses TRBV7-9 and TRBJ1-3, with a weak D call TRBD1 (5 bases). Germline CDR1 reads SEHNR; CDR2 reads FQNEAQ (reference sequence). Trimming left V 3 bases short and J 0 bases short, with 9 bases between. CDR3 size: 15 residues. CDR3 amino acids: CASSLGGTSGNTIYF. DNA for the CDR3: TGTGCCAGCAGCTTGGGCGGGACCTCTGGAAACACCATATATTTT. Supplemented by reference TRBV7-9 and TRBJ1-3, the full variable domain reads DTGVSQNPRHKITKRGQNVTFRCDPISEHNRLYWYRQTLGQGPEFLTYFQNEAQLEKSRLLSDRFSAERPKGSFSTLEIQRTEQGDSAMYLCASSLGGTSGNTIYFGEGSWLTVV.

This clonotype was counted many times. The chain joins TRBV7-2 to TRBJ2-7; 13 bases line up with TRBD2. The length of the CDR3 is 16 residues. V was pared by 4 bases and J by 4 bases, with 7 bases of the junction left unmatched. The germline V gene has CDR1 SGHTA and CDR2 FQGNSA. CDR3 DNA sequence: TGTGCCAGCAGCTCGCGGACTAGCGGGGGCCGATACGAGCAGTACTTC. Protein: CASSSRTSGGRYEQYF.

The chain combines TRBV5-1 with TRBJ2-1, with D possibly TRBD1 on 6 matching bases. Deletions cut 3 bases from V and 0 bases from J, with 13 bases between. CDR3 length: 16 amino acids. Germline V gene data show CDR1 as SGHRS and CDR2 as YFSETQ. CDR3 coding DNA: TGCGCCAGCAGCTCCCCAAGGGGGAGCTCCTACAATGAGCAGTTCTTC. Amino acid sequence: CASSSPRGSSYNEQFF.

The chain uses TRBV20-1 and TRBJ2-5, with TRBD2 matching 10 bases. The CDR3 spans 15 residues. Germline V gives CDR1 DFQATT, CDR2 SNEGSKA (reference sequence). The V and J ends lost 3 bases and 5 bases, in that order; junction bases with no gene match: 9. The CDR3 DNA reads as TGCAGTGCTAGGGAACTAGCGGGAAGTTGGGAGACCCAGTACTTC. It yields the protein CSARELAGSWETQYF.

This clonotype came up a few times. The chain links TRBV7-2 to TRBJ2-2; D not certain. Trimming shortened V by 3 bases and J by 4 bases, and 12 bases separated the two germline ends. CDR3 length: 15 residues. Germline V lookup: CDR1 SGHTA, CDR2 FQGNSA. The CDR3 sequence: CASSFRLGSTGELFF. CDR3 in DNA: TGTGCCAGCAGCTTTCGTTTGGGATCCACCGGGGAGCTGTTTTTT. Combining the CDR3 with reference TRBV7-2 and TRBJ2-2 gives the whole variable domain GAGVSQSPSNKVTEKGKDVELRCDPISGHTALYWYRQSLGQGLEFLIYFQGNSAPDKSGLPSDRFSAERTGGSVSTLTIQRTQQEDSAVYLCASSFRLGSTGELFFGEGSRLTVL.

This clonotype has at least ten counts. The rearrangement uses TRBV7-8 and TRBJ1-5; D remains ambiguous. The CDR3 has 14 residues. In germline, CDR1 is SGHVS, CDR2 FQNEAQ. The V and J ends lost 4 bases and 0 bases respectively, with 7 bases between them. The DNA of the CDR3 is TGTGCCAGCAGCTCGTTATATAGCAATCAGCCCCAGCATTTT. Amino acid sequence: CASSSLYSNQPQHF.

J is TRBJ1-5 and V is TRBV7-9; D gene uncertain. Germline CDR1 is SEHNR and CDR2 is FQNEAQ (reference sequence). The CDR3 is 14 amino acids. V shed 3 bases and J shed 3 bases, with 9 bases lying between them. DNA for the CDR3: TGTGCCAGCAGCTTTCCCACAGACAATCAGCCCCAGCATTTT. Translating gives CASSFPTDNQPQHF.

This clonotype was observed many times. The gene calls are TRBV29-1 and TRBJ1-3; D is perhaps TRBD1 (5 bases). Trimming took 5 bases from V and 6 from J, leaving 11 bases between them. Germline lookup yields CDR1 SQVTM and CDR2 ANQGSEA. This CDR3 has 12 amino acids. CDR3 DNA: TGCAGCGTTTCGACAGATCAAAACACCATATATTTT. Its translation is CSVSTDQNTIYF.